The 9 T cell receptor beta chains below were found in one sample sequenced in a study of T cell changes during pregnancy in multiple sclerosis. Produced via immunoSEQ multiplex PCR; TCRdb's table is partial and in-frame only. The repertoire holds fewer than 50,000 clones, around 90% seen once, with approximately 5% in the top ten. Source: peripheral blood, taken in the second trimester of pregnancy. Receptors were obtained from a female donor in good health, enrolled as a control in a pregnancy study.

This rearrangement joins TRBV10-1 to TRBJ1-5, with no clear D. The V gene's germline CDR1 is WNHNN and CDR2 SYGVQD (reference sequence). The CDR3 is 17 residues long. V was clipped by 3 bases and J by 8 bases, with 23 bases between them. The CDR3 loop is CASSETNMGERVEPQHF. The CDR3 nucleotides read TGCGCCAGCAGTGAAACCAACATGGGAGAAAGAGTTGAGCCCCAGCATTTT.

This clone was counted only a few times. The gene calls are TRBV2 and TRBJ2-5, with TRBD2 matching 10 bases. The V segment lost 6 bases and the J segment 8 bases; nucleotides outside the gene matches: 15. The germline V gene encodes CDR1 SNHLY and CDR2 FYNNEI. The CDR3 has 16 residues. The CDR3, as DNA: TGTGCCAGCAGCGGTAGGACTAGCGGTCTCGCAGGTACCCAGTACTTC. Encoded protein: CASSGRTSGLAGTQYF.

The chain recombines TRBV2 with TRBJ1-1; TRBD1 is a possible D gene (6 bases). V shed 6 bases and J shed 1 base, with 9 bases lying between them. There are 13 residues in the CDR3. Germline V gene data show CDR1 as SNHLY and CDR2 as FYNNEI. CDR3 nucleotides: TGTGCCAGCAGCTCGGGACAGAACACTGAAGCTTTCTTT. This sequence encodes CASSSGQNTEAFF.

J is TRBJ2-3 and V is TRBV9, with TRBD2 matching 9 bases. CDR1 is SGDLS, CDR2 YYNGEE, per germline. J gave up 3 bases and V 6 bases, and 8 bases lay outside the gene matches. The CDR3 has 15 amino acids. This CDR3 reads CASTPAGGITDTQYF. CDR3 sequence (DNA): TGTGCCAGCACCCCTGCGGGGGGGATTACAGATACGCAGTATTTT.

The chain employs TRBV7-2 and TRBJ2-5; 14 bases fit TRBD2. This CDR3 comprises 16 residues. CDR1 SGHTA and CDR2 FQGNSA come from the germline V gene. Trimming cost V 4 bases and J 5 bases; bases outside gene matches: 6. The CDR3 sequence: CASSSRTSGRFETQYF. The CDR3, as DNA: TGTGCCAGCAGCTCCCGGACTAGCGGGAGGTTTGAGACCCAGTACTTC.

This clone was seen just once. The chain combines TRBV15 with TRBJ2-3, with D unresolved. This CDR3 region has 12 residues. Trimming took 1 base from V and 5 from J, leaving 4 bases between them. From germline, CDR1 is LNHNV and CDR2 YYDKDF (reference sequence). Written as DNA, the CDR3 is TGTGCCACCAGCAGAGCGGGAGATACGCAGTATTTT. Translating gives CATSRAGDTQYF. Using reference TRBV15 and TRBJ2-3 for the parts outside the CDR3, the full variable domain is DAMVIQNPRYQVTQFGKPVTLSCSQTLNHNVMYWYQQKSSQAPKLLFHYYDKDFNNEADTPDNFQSRRPNTSFCFLDIRSPGLGDTAMYLCATSRAGDTQYFGPGTRLTVL.

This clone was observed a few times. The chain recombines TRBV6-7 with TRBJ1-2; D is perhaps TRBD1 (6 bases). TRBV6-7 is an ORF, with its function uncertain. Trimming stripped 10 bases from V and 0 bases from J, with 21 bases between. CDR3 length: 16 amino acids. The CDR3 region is CANRYRDKYSNYGYTF. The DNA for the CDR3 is TGTGCCAACCGATACCGGGACAAATATTCTAACTATGGCTACACCTTC.

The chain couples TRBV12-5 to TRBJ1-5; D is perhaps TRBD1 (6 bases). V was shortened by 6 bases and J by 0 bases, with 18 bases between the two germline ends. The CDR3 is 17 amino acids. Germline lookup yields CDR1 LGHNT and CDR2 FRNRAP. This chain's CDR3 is CASGNLPDSYSNQPQHF. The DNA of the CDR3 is TGTGCTAGTGGAAATCTCCCGGACAGCTATAGCAATCAGCCCCAGCATTTT.

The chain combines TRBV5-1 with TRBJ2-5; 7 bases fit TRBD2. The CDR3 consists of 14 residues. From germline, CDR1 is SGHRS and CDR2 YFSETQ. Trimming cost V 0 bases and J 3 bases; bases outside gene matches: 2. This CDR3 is CASSLGTSKETQYF. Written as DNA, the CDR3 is TGCGCCAGCAGCTTGGGGACTAGTAAAGAGACCCAGTACTTC.